The entry that follows covers one T cell receptor beta chain sequence. This specimen comes from a study of response to subunit inactivated influenza vaccine. MiXCR, run by TCRdb on the RT-PCR reads, gives a single entry per CDR3 protein. The data show 180,000 or so distinct CDR3 sequences, more than 10% seen once. This CDR3 has 13 amino acids. The germline gives CDR1 LGHNT, CDR2 FRNRAP. Trimming stripped 5 bases from V and 6 bases from J, with 13 bases between. These data were also filed under a second study, of T cells expressing NK-cell markers. This second study says: With UMIs, 5'RACE template switching was used to make TCR beta cDNA. It was sorted CD3+CD56+NKG2C+, CD3+CD56+NKG2C- and CD3+CD56-NKG2C+ T cells that supplied the TCR beta repertoires. Topping the CD3+CD56-NKG2C+ fraction as well were these clonotypes, in four donors. Whether the expanded NKG2C+ T cell clones recognized HCMV remained unclear.

This chain connects TRBV12-5 to TRBJ1-1; possibly TRBD1 for D (6 bases). The material sequenced was CD8+ T cells sorted from PBMCs, taken roughly 12 days after vaccination. The source is a man aged 50 to 60 who received an inactivated influenza vaccine. The CDR3 spells CASGIETGSEAFF. Here the CDR3 DNA reads TGTGCTAGTGGTATAGAAACAGGGTCTGAAGCTTTCTTT.